The present entry profiles one T cell receptor (beta chain) with its context. Antigen: not known. These data are taken from a study of cytomegalovirus exposure and HLA in healthy donors. Whole-study results and caveats: Overall, around 160 TCR beta chains were annotated as cytomegalovirus-associated.

Some clones are missing from TCRdb's copy, which holds only in-frame ones; the method was immunoSEQ multiplex PCR. The sample holds approximately 160,000 clones; 85% to 90% are singletons and the top ten take about 5.8%. Trimming took 4 bases from V and 4 from J, leaving 7 bases between them. The germline V gene has CDR1 GTSNPN and CDR2 SVGIG (reference sequence). The CDR3 totals 11 residues. The chain has TRBV30 and TRBJ2-5, with D uncertain. What was sequenced was PBMCs. This clonotype originated in a woman aged 25 to 45 in good health and CMV-seronegative. CDR3: CAWKAVETQYF. In DNA, the CDR3 is TGTGCCTGGAAGGCGGTAGAGACCCAGTACTTC.